Following are 32 T cell receptor beta chains from one sample sequenced in a study of naive and memory T cell subsets. Two oligonucleotides, mixed equimolar, formed the beta constant-region primer covering TRBC1 and TRBC2. TCRdb ran MiXCR on the UMI-ligation and nested PCR reads and lists one entry per CDR3 protein. This sample carries 81,000 or so distinct CDR3 sequences, 7% of them seen once, and the ten largest clones take 1.6%. The sample taken for sequencing was central memory CD4+ T cells from blood. The receptors here all came from a human donor in good health.

This clonotype was detected ten times or more. The rearrangement uses TRBV7-2 and TRBJ2-7, with D possibly being TRBD2 (5 bases). This CDR3 has 13 amino acids. The germline gives CDR1 SGHTA, CDR2 FQGNSA. V was shortened by 4 bases and J by 7 bases, with 14 bases between the two germline ends. CDR3 protein: CASSSNSRGEQYF. CDR3 in DNA: TGTGCCAGCAGCTCAAACAGCCGGGGAGAGCAGTACTTC. Variable domain in full (rest from reference TRBV7-2 and TRBJ2-7): GAGVSQSPSNKVTEKGKDVELRCDPISGHTALYWYRQSLGQGLEFLIYFQGNSAPDKSGLPSDRFSAERTGGSVSTLTIQRTQQEDSAVYLCASSSNSRGEQYFGPGTRLTVT.

The V call is TRBV27, the J call TRBJ1-2; maybe TRBD1 (6 bases). Germline V gene sequence: CDR1 MNHEY, CDR2 SMNVEV (reference sequence). CDR3 length equals 17 residues. Trimming shortened V by 4 bases and J by 7 bases, and 25 bases separated the two germline ends. CDR3 coding DNA: TGTGCCAGCAGTTCATGGGCTTGGGGGACACCAGGCTCTGGCTACACCTTC. Translating it yields CASSSWAWGTPGSGYTF.

J is TRBJ2-3 and V is TRBV24-1; possibly TRBD1 for D (5 bases). Germline V lookup: CDR1 KGHDR, CDR2 SFDVKD. The V gene lost 3 bases and the J gene lost 9 bases, with 15 bases spanning the gap. This CDR3 region has 14 residues. This CDR3 is CATSDARQPMTQYF. The CDR3 DNA follows: TGTGCCACCAGTGATGCAAGACAGCCAATGACGCAGTATTTT.

The table lists this clonotype with many counts. CDR3 sequence (DNA): TGTGCCAGCAGCTTCAGGGTCACTGAAGCTTTCTTT. Amino acid sequence: CASSFRVTEAFF. The chain joins TRBV7-2 to TRBJ1-1; D is possibly TRBD1 (5 bases). This CDR3 region has 12 residues. Germline CDR1 and CDR2: SGHTA and FQGNSA. Trimming removed 3 bases at V and 4 bases at J, with 6 bases between.

This clonotype was seen repeatedly, ten times or more. The chain carries TRBV12-3 or TRBV12-4 and TRBJ1-5; possibly TRBD1 for D (6 bases). Trimming cost V 1 base and J 5 bases, with 18 bases left between them. CDR3 size: 17 residues. CDR3 coding DNA: TGTGCCAGCAGTTTAGGGTTTCCGACAGGTTATTATCAGCCCCAGCATTTT. Amino acids: CASSLGFPTGYYQPQHF.

This clonotype was recorded at least ten times. The chain employs TRBV20-1 and TRBJ1-1; tentative D call: TRBD1 (6 bases). The germline CDR1 and CDR2 sequences are DFQATT and SNEGSKA (reference sequence). Trimming took 3 bases from V and 6 from J, leaving 17 bases between them. The CDR3 covers 14 residues. CDR3 DNA: TGCAGTGCTAGGAACCCGGACAGTATCGCTGAAGCTTTCTTT. Encoded protein: CSARNPDSIAEAFF.

V is TRBV29-1 and J is TRBJ2-2; 7 nucleotides align to TRBD1. The germline V gene encodes CDR1 SQVTM and CDR2 ANQGSEA. The CDR3 runs 13 residues. With V trimmed by 7 bases and J by 0 bases, 2 bases remained unmatched. The chain's CDR3 is CSGGQSNTGELFF. CDR3 coding DNA: TGCAGCGGGGGACAGTCGAACACCGGGGAGCTGTTTTTT.

This clonotype came up many times. The chain employs TRBV20-1 and TRBJ1-4; 10 bases map to TRBD1. The J segment lost 6 bases and the V segment lost 1 base, leaving 8 bases of the junction unmatched. Germline V gene lookup returns CDR1 DFQATT and CDR2 SNEGSKA (reference sequence). This CDR3 spans 16 amino acids. The CDR3 spells CSARVQTGGLDEKLFF. DNA of the CDR3: TGCAGTGCTAGAGTACAGACAGGGGGCTTGGATGAAAAACTGTTTTTT.

J is TRBJ1-5 and V is TRBV30, with 7 bases matching TRBD1. V gave up 2 bases and J gave up 4 bases; unmatched junction bases: 5. Germline loops: CDR1 GTSNPN, CDR2 SVGIG (reference sequence). The CDR3 has 14 residues. The CDR3 bases are TGTGCCTGGAGTTGGGGACAGCCGAATCAGCCCCAGCATTTT. Protein sequence: CAWSWGQPNQPQHF.

This clonotype was found many times. This chain joins TRBV12-5 and TRBJ1-5, with D possibly TRBD1 on 6 matching bases. The CDR3 length is 15 residues. The germline gives CDR1 LGHNT, CDR2 FRNRAP. Trimming pared 6 bases from V and 9 bases from J, leaving 21 bases between. The CDR3, as DNA: TGTGCTAGTGGGGACGTCCAGGGGAGGGAAGGGCCCCAGCATTTT. Translating gives CASGDVQGREGPQHF.

This clonotype appeared many times. This sequence joins TRBV5-1 and TRBJ2-2; 10 nucleotides line up with TRBD1. Germline-derived CDR1 and CDR2 are SGHRS and YFSETQ. This CDR3 region has 16 residues. Trimming took 4 bases from V and 4 from J; bases not matched to a gene: 7. The CDR3 loop is CASSNRDRGGTGELFF. DNA for the CDR3: TGCGCCAGCAGCAACCGGGACAGGGGTGGCACCGGGGAGCTGTTTTTT.

This clonotype was counted many times. The gene calls are TRBV6-2 or TRBV6-3 and TRBJ1-5; D ambiguous. The CDR3 extends over 14 amino acids. The germline V gene encodes CDR1 MNHEY and CDR2 SVGEGT. Trimming took off 2 bases at V and 4 bases at J, with 9 bases between the two ends. CDR3 DNA sequence: TGTGCCAGCAGTTACACTGGGCCGAATCAGCCCCAGCATTTT. Encoded protein: CASSYTGPNQPQHF.

This clonotype has ten or more counts. This chain uses TRBV7-9 with TRBJ2-7, with 8 bases aligning to TRBD1. The germline V gene encodes CDR1 SEHNR and CDR2 FQNEAQ (reference sequence). Trimming cost V 4 bases and J 3 bases; bases outside gene matches: 8. This CDR3 spans 15 amino acids. For the CDR3, the DNA is TGTGCCAGCAGCTACACAGGGGGTGCCGGCTACGAGCAGTACTTC. Its protein product is CASSYTGGAGYEQYF.

This clonotype was found many times. The chain combines TRBV29-1 with TRBJ2-1, with 9 bases identical to TRBD1. CDR3 size: 14 residues. Germline V CDR1 and CDR2: SQVTM, ANQGSEA. The J segment lost 1 base and the V segment lost 7 bases, leaving 5 bases of the junction unmatched. CDR3 amino acids: CSAGDRASYNEQFF. As DNA, the CDR3 is TGCAGCGCGGGGGACAGGGCATCCTACAATGAGCAGTTCTTC.

The chain recombines TRBV5-4 with TRBJ2-3; D uncertain. The CDR3 loop spans 17 amino acids. Trimming left V 4 bases short and J 0 bases short, with 18 bases between. CDR1 SGHNT and CDR2 YYREEE come from the germline V gene (reference sequence). Here the CDR3 reads CASSPKTGSPSTDTQYF. The CDR3 DNA reads TGTGCCAGCAGCCCTAAGACCGGCTCCCCTAGCACAGATACGCAGTATTTT.

The sample holds many counts of this clonotype. The rearrangement links TRBV20-1 to TRBJ2-3, with 8 bases aligning to TRBD2. Germline V lookup: CDR1 DFQATT, CDR2 SNEGSKA (reference sequence). J was trimmed by 2 bases and V by 3 bases; bases with no gene match: 10. The CDR3 runs 16 residues. CDR3 sequence: CSARRRGAGLTDTQYF. Here the CDR3 DNA reads TGCAGTGCTAGGCGGCGGGGGGCAGGACTCACAGATACGCAGTATTTT.

The table lists this clonotype with many counts. V and J are TRBV20-1 and TRBJ2-1; 13 bases match TRBD2. Losses at the gene ends were 6 bases for V and 15 bases for J; bases not matched to a gene: 14. The CDR3 extends over 14 amino acids. Germline V CDR1 and CDR2: DFQATT, SNEGSKA (reference sequence). CDR3 DNA sequence: TGCAGTGCGGTGACTAGCGGGGGGTTGGACTTGCCGTTCTTC. Protein product: CSAVTSGGLDLPFF.

This clonotype has ten or more counts. This chain uses TRBV6-2 or TRBV6-3 with TRBJ1-5, with D unresolved. The CDR3 length is 19 residues. Germline V lookup: CDR1 MNHEY, CDR2 SVGEGT. V lost 0 bases and J 0 bases, leaving 18 bases between the germline ends. The CDR3 nucleotides read TGTGCCAGCAGTTACTCGCGGAAATTATCCGGGAGTAGCAATCAGCCCCAGCATTTT. This codes for CASSYSRKLSGSSNQPQHF.

This clonotype was seen more than once but under ten times. The gene calls are TRBV6-2 or TRBV6-3 and TRBJ2-3; TRBD2 aligns across 8 bases. This CDR3 is built from 16 residues. The trim removed 7 bases at V and 0 bases at J, leaving 9 bases unmatched. Germline CDR1 MNHEY, CDR2 SVGEGT. DNA for the CDR3: TGTGCCAGCACCACCGGACTAGCAGCGAGCACAGATACGCAGTATTTT. It translates to CASTTGLAASTDTQYF.

This clonotype was recorded at least ten times. An end of the junction differs from the germline gene, which may be a read error. V and J are TRBV30 and TRBJ1-1; D unclear. The CDR3 has 10 residues. Germline-derived CDR1 and CDR2 are GTSNPN and SVGIG (reference sequence). The CDR3 sequence is CAWSASRASF. For the CDR3, the DNA is TGTGCCTGGAGTGCAAGCCGGGCTTCTTTT. The complete variable domain, with remaining parts taken from reference TRBV30 and TRBJ1-1, reads SQTIHQWPATLVQPVGSPLSLECTVEGTSNPNLYWYRQAAGRGLQLLFYSVGIGQISSEVPQNLSASRPQDRQFILSSKKLLLSDSGFYLCAWSASRASFGQGTRLTVV.

To note about this clonotype: Given the absence of the conserved phenylalanine or tryptophan at the CDR3 end, a read error is likely. The chain has TRBV12-3 or TRBV12-4 and TRBJ2-1, with D tentatively TRBD1 (6 bases). This CDR3 is built from 13 residues. Trimming left V 6 bases short and J 3 bases short, with 9 bases between. The CDR3 is CASRGQHYNEQFL. CDR3 nucleotide sequence: TGTGCCAGCAGAGGACAGCACTACAATGAGCAGTTCTTA.

This clonotype was detected many times. A junction boundary mismatches the germline segment, possibly from a read error. The rearrangement uses TRBV28 and TRBJ2-1; a possible D gene is TRBD1 (6 bases). CDR3 size: 11 residues. Germline loops: CDR1 MDHEN, CDR2 SYDVKM. CDR3 DNA: TGTGCCAGCAGCCCCGGGACACCCGCCGACTTC. Protein sequence: CASSPGTPADF.

The V call is TRBV18, the J call TRBJ1-1, with TRBD1 as a possible D gene (5 bases). The V end lost 2 bases, the J end lost 1 base, and 11 bases lay between the germline ends. CDR3 length: 15 amino acids. CDR1 is KGHSH, CDR2 LQKENI, per germline. The CDR3: CASSPYWDGNTEAFF. CDR3 coding DNA: TGTGCCAGCTCACCATATTGGGACGGGAACACTGAAGCTTTCTTT.

This chain connects TRBV6-6 to TRBJ2-1; D unclear. The CDR3 has 10 residues. Germline V gives CDR1 MNHNY, CDR2 SVGAGI (reference sequence). V was clipped by 6 bases and J by 6 bases, with 3 bases between them. CDR3 in amino acids: CASSRNEQFF. DNA for the CDR3: TGTGCCAGCAGCCGCAATGAGCAGTTCTTC.

This clonotype has at least ten counts. The rearrangement links TRBV6-6 to TRBJ1-5; no firm D call. The germline V and J ends were trimmed by 9 bases and 5 bases, with 14 bases remaining between them. The CDR3 is 13 residues long. CDR1 and CDR2 from the germline V gene are MNHNY and SVGAGI (reference sequence). Here the CDR3 DNA reads TGTGCCAGTACGGGAACAGCAGATCAGCCCCAGCATTTT. Translating it yields CASTGTADQPQHF.

A word on this clonotype: One end of the junction does not line up with germline, which may come from a read error. The V call is TRBV9, the J call TRBJ1-1, with D possibly matching TRBD1 (6 bases). The CDR3 contains 13 residues. The germline gives CDR1 SGDLS, CDR2 YYNGEE. In DNA form, the CDR3 reads TGTGCCAGCAGCAGATTGGGGGGGGCTGAGGCTTTCTTT. This translates into CASSRLGGAEAFF.

This clonotype was found many times. This chain connects TRBV7-9 to TRBJ1-2; unclear D gene. The CDR3 is 17 residues long. Germline CDR1 reads SEHNR; CDR2 reads FQNEAQ (reference sequence). Trimming took 7 bases from V and 4 from J, leaving 25 bases between them. The DNA for the CDR3 is TGTGCCAGCAACTCGCTCCGGGAAGCCCTCGACGGCTATGGCTACACCTTC. Residues: CASNSLREALDGYGYTF.

This clonotype was detected only a few times. The gene calls are TRBV30 and TRBJ2-6, with 8 positions matching TRBD2. The CDR3 has 14 residues. With V trimmed by 4 bases and J by 5 bases, 4 bases remained unmatched. Germline assignment: CDR1 GTSNPN and CDR2 SVGIG (reference sequence). The CDR3 loop is CAWTSGSWANVLTF. DNA for the CDR3: TGTGCCTGGACCAGCGGGAGCTGGGCCAACGTCCTGACTTTC.

This clonotype was detected many times. The rearrangement links TRBV7-2 to TRBJ1-2; no definite D call. V was trimmed by 5 bases and J by 3 bases, leaving 13 bases between them. Germline V lookup: CDR1 SGHTA, CDR2 FQGNSA. CDR3 length: 14 amino acids. The DNA of the CDR3 is TGTGCCAGCAGCCAATCAGCTGTGGACTATGGCTACACCTTC. Its translation: CASSQSAVDYGYTF.

There are many counts of this clonotype. The CDR3 nucleotides read TGTGCCATCAATGGAAGGGATAATTCACCCCTCCACTTT. This gives the protein CAINGRDNSPLHF. The chain uses TRBV10-3 and TRBJ1-6, with D uncertain. The CDR3 sequence is 13 residues long. Germline V gene lookup returns CDR1 ENHRY and CDR2 SYGVKD. Trimming left V 7 bases short and J 5 bases short, with 9 bases between.

The chain couples TRBV7-2 to TRBJ2-7; 10 nucleotides line up with TRBD2. V dropped 6 bases and J dropped 6; count of bases not matched to a gene: 8. CDR3 length: 14 amino acids. Per germline, CDR1 SGHTA and CDR2 FQGNSA. CDR3 in amino acids: CASRPPSGSLEQYF. CDR3 nucleotide sequence: TGTGCCAGCAGACCCCCTAGCGGGAGCCTCGAGCAGTACTTC.

This clonotype was picked up a small number of times. The V call is TRBV7-3, the J call TRBJ2-2; 8 nucleotides align to TRBD1. Per the germline V gene, CDR1 is SGHTA and CDR2 is FQGTGA. The CDR3 is made up of 13 amino acids. J gave up 6 bases and V 8 bases, and 5 bases lay outside the gene matches. The CDR3 region has the DNA TGTGCCAGCCAAGACAGGGGCGCCGGGGAGCTGTTTTTT. It translates to CASQDRGAGELFF. The full variable domain, completed using reference TRBV7-3 and TRBJ2-2, is GAGVSQTPSNKVTEKGKYVELRCDPISGHTALYWYRQSLGQGPEFLIYFQGTGAADDSGLPNDRFFAVRPEGSVSTLKIQRTERGDSAVYLCASQDRGAGELFFGEGSRLTVL.